This record covers a single T cell receptor beta chain. The germline CDR1 and CDR2 sequences are SGHTA and FQGNSA. The CDR3 spans 15 residues. V dropped 7 bases and J dropped 3 bases, with 19 bases sitting between them. This sample is part of a study of spatial heterogeneity in lung cancer. Study-level background: The study consistently detected more beta-chain than alpha-chain sequences.

TCRdb reanalysed the 5' RACE reads using MiXCR and keeps one entry per CDR3 protein. The sample has about 1,900 distinct CDR3 sequences; about a quarter are singletons. As for time point: sample taken at primary tumor resection. Sequencing was performed on normal lung tissue next to the tumor, taken at surgery. This sequence originates from a male donor with early-stage non-small cell lung cancer. The chain has TRBV7-2 and TRBJ2-7; the D gene is possibly TRBD1 (6 bases). In DNA form, the CDR3 reads TGTGCCAGCAACCCCGACTCCCTCAGGGGCTACGAGCAGTACTTC. It yields the protein CASNPDSLRGYEQYF.